These 30 T cell receptor beta chains share one sample of origin, sequenced in a study of T cell responses to AZD1222 COVID-19 vaccine. The table came from immunoSEQ multiplex PCR; TCRdb's copy has only in-frame clones and leaves some out. This table holds roughly 91,000 clones, roughly 90% found once. Sequenced material: peripheral blood, taken on day 0 of AZD1222 vaccination. Source of these receptors: an adult in good health.

This chain uses TRBV29-1 with TRBJ2-1, with 9 bases matching TRBD2. CDR1 is SQVTM and CDR2 is ANQGSEA in the germline V gene. Trimming cost V 6 bases and J 8 bases; bases outside gene matches: 14. The CDR3 is 15 amino acids. CDR3 sequence (DNA): TGCAGCGTGAGCGGGCGGGGGGGCCGAATCGATGAGCAGTTCTTC. Translated, it gives CSVSGRGGRIDEQFF.

V gene TRBV15 combines with J gene TRBJ2-1; 8 bases are shared with TRBD1. From germline, CDR1 is LNHNV and CDR2 YYDKDF (reference sequence). V gave up 9 bases and J gave up 7 bases; unmatched junction bases: 11. The CDR3 sequence is 14 residues long. CDR3 residues: CATGWHRGENEQFF. Here the CDR3 DNA reads TGTGCCACGGGGTGGCACAGGGGGGAAAATGAGCAGTTCTTC.

The CDR3: CATRPSGGPNTGELFF. CDR3 in DNA: TGTGCCACCAGGCCCAGCGGGGGGCCGAACACCGGGGAGCTGTTTTTT. The chain couples TRBV2 to TRBJ2-2; the match to TRBD2 covers 9 bases. Germline CDR1 and CDR2: SNHLY and FYNNEI. CDR3 length equals 16 residues. The V segment lost 10 bases and the J segment 0 bases; nucleotides outside the gene matches: 9. Together with reference TRBV2 and TRBJ2-2, the CDR3 gives the full variable domain: EPEVTQTPSHQVTQMGQEVILRCVPISNHLYFYWYRQILGQKVEFLVSFYNNEISEKSEIFDDQFSVERPDGSNFTLKIRSTKLEDSAMYFCATRPSGGPNTGELFFGEGSRLTVL.

This clone occurred a few times. The same CDR3 can be traced to other DNA sequences in this sample. The chain links TRBV11-2 to TRBJ2-1; D gene uncertain. Germline CDR1 reads SGHAT; CDR2 reads FQNNGV. The CDR3 has 13 amino acids. Trimming removed 0 bases at V and 9 bases at J, with 9 bases between. CDR3 nucleotides: TGTGCCAGCAGCTTAGACTGGAGTAGTGAGCAGTTCTTC. Translating it yields CASSLDWSSEQFF. The entire variable domain, with the rest obtained from reference TRBV11-2 and TRBJ2-1, is as follows: EAGVAQSPRYKIIEKRQSVAFWCNPISGHATLYWYQQILGQGPKLLIQFQNNGVVDDSQLPKDRFSAERLKGVDSTLKIQPAKLEDSAVYLCASSLDWSSEQFFGPGTRLTVL.

The rearrangement uses TRBV5-6 and TRBJ2-3; the D gene is possibly TRBD1 (6 bases). The CDR3 runs to 16 residues. Trimming took 0 bases from V and 2 from J, leaving 13 bases between them. In germline, CDR1 is SGHDT, CDR2 YYEEEE. The CDR3 sequence: CASSLVGTRITDTQYF. Written as DNA, the CDR3 is TGTGCCAGCAGCTTGGTAGGGACAAGGATCACAGATACGCAGTATTTT.

This chain connects TRBV9 to TRBJ1-4; TRBD1 aligns across 7 bases. Germline values: CDR1 SGDLS, CDR2 YYNGEE. J lost 4 bases, V lost 4 bases, and 7 bases had no gene match. This CDR3 spans 15 amino acids. CDR3 nucleotide sequence: TGTGCCAGCAGCAAGGGGACAGCCGTTAATGAAAAACTGTTTTTT. Translating gives CASSKGTAVNEKLFF.

This clone was recorded a few times. The chain combines TRBV27 with TRBJ2-7; D ambiguous. V was cut by 4 bases and J by 0 bases, with 10 bases left in between. CDR1 and CDR2 (germline): MNHEY, SMNVEV (reference sequence). The CDR3 is 14 amino acids. CDR3 in amino acids: CASSWTQSSYEQYF. CDR3 DNA: TGTGCCAGCAGTTGGACCCAGAGCTCCTACGAGCAGTACTTC.

The chain joins TRBV21-1 to TRBJ2-7; the table's D call, TRBD1, has no DNA check behind it. TRBV21-1 is a known pseudogene. This CDR3 has 14 amino acids. The CDR3 loop is CASSGQFGMDEQYF. The CDR3 DNA reads as TGTGCCAGCAGCGGACAGTTTGGGATGGACGAGCAGTACTTC.

This rearrangement joins TRBV5-1 to TRBJ2-3; 11 bases are shared with TRBD2. This CDR3 comprises 18 residues. The trim removed 4 bases at V and 3 bases at J, leaving 13 bases unmatched. Germline CDR1 and CDR2: SGHRS and YFSETQ. CDR3 residues: CASSAGLAGPRGTDTQYF. In DNA, the CDR3 is TGCGCCAGCAGCGCCGGACTAGCGGGCCCGAGGGGGACAGATACGCAGTATTTT.

This clone was seen more than once but under ten times. The J gene is TRBJ2-2, the V gene TRBV2; 7 positions agree with TRBD2. Germline trimming cut 6 bases from V and 6 bases from J; bases unmatched to any gene: 10. The CDR3 contains 15 residues. Germline CDR1 is SNHLY and CDR2 is FYNNEI. CDR3 nucleotide sequence: TGTGCCAGCAGGGCGGGGGATTCTTGGGCCGGGGAGCTGTTTTTT. This encodes CASRAGDSWAGELFF.

CDR3 region: CAISTLTGELFF. CDR3 DNA: TGTGCCATCTCAACCCTCACCGGGGAGCTGTTTTTT. The chain joins TRBV6-5 to TRBJ2-2; the D is unclear. In germline, CDR1 is MNHEY, CDR2 SVGAGI. Between the trimmed V and J ends, which lost 10 bases and 4 bases, there was a span of 10 bases. CDR3 length equals 12 residues.

The chain joins TRBV2 to TRBJ1-2, with D possibly matching TRBD1 (5 bases). CDR3 size: 13 residues. CDR1 and CDR2 from the germline V gene are SNHLY and FYNNEI. The ends were cut back, 5 bases at V and 3 bases at J, with 10 bases in the middle. The CDR3 spells CASSFGTYYGYTF. The CDR3 DNA is TGTGCCAGCAGTTTTGGGACGTACTATGGCTACACCTTC. Full variable domain (outside the CDR3, taken from reference TRBV2 and TRBJ1-2): EPEVTQTPSHQVTQMGQEVILRCVPISNHLYFYWYRQILGQKVEFLVSFYNNEISEKSEIFDDQFSVERPDGSNFTLKIRSTKLEDSAMYFCASSFGTYYGYTFGSGTRLTVV.

This clone occurred once. The rearrangement links TRBV2 to TRBJ1-2; no definite D call. CDR1 and CDR2 (germline): SNHLY, FYNNEI. There are 12 residues in the CDR3. V lost 6 bases to trimming and J lost 4 bases, with 9 bases between them. The CDR3 is CASRVAAYGYTF. The CDR3 coding sequence is TGTGCCAGCAGAGTAGCAGCCTATGGCTACACCTTC.

On this clone: The limits of the CDR3 on the DNA are not certain, so only TCRdb's listed CDR3 is given. The rearrangement joins TRBV21-1 to TRBJ2-1; the table's TRBD2 call for D was not verified on the DNA. TRBV21-1 is noted as a pseudogene. The CDR3 spans 17 residues, counting both ends. The CDR3 region is CASSKVGRGAGGNEQFF.

The J gene is TRBJ1-5, the V gene TRBV6-5; D not certain. This CDR3 contains 13 residues. CDR1 is MNHEY, CDR2 SVGAGI, per germline. The V and J ends lost 8 bases and 0 bases respectively, with 8 bases between them. Here the CDR3 reads CASVVSSNQPQHF. The CDR3 nucleotides read TGTGCCAGCGTTGTGAGTAGCAATCAGCCCCAGCATTTT.

This chain links TRBV5-1 with TRBJ1-1; no clear D gene. Trimming stripped 4 bases from V and 2 bases from J, with 18 bases between. Per germline, CDR1 SGHRS and CDR2 YFSETQ. The CDR3 loop spans 16 amino acids. The CDR3 reads CASSPRPGAPNTEAFF. DNA of the CDR3: TGCGCCAGCAGCCCGAGGCCAGGAGCCCCTAACACTGAAGCTTTCTTT.

The rearrangement joins TRBV6-2 or TRBV6-3 to TRBJ1-5, with 8 bases identical to TRBD1. This CDR3 comprises 17 residues. Germline lookup yields CDR1 MNHEY and CDR2 SVGEGT. Unmatched junction bases numbered 10, after V lost 4 bases and J lost 2 bases. For the CDR3, the DNA is TGTGCCAGCAGTTCGGACAGGGAGAAGGGTCGCAATCAGCCCCAGCATTTT. It encodes CASSSDREKGRNQPQHF.

Regarding this clone: Other DNA variants within this sample encode the same CDR3. The chain combines TRBV6-5 with TRBJ2-7; 10 nucleotides agree with TRBD1. The V segment lost 2 bases and the J segment 0 bases; nucleotides outside the gene matches: 1. CDR1 and CDR2 from the germline V gene are MNHEY and SVGAGI. The CDR3 contains 15 residues. CDR3 sequence (DNA): TGTGCCAGCAGTTACCGGGACAGGGGCTCCTACGAGCAGTACTTC. This sequence encodes CASSYRDRGSYEQYF.

The chain recombines TRBV11-2 with TRBJ2-1; TRBD1 agrees at 9 bases. Trimming removed 5 bases from V and 6 bases from J; junction bases left unmatched: 14. Germline CDR1 is SGHAT and CDR2 is FQNNGV. There are 17 residues in the CDR3. The CDR3 region has the DNA TGTGCCAGCAGCCTACCGGGACAGGGAACCCCGTCCAATGAGCAGTTCTTC. Its protein product is CASSLPGQGTPSNEQFF.

V gene TRBV20-1 combines with J gene TRBJ2-7, with 9 bases aligning to TRBD2. Germline-derived CDR1 and CDR2 are DFQATT and SNEGSKA (reference sequence). With 3 bases clipped from V and 7 bases from J, the junction kept 10 bases outside the gene matches. This CDR3 comprises 14 residues. CDR3 loop: CSASLPSGTREQYF. As DNA, the CDR3 is TGCAGTGCTAGTCTTCCTAGCGGGACTAGGGAGCAGTACTTC.

This clone has more than one count but fewer than ten. V usage is TRBV7-9 and J usage is TRBJ1-1; D not certain. The V gene lost 5 bases and the J gene lost 0 bases, with 7 bases spanning the gap. The CDR3 runs to 13 residues. CDR1 is SEHNR, CDR2 FQNEAQ, per germline (reference sequence). The DNA for the CDR3 is TGTGCCAGCAGCCGGGATATGAACACTGAAGCTTTCTTT. Encoded protein: CASSRDMNTEAFF.

The chain employs TRBV30 and TRBJ2-7; D gene uncertain. The CDR3 extends over 12 amino acids. Trimming removed 0 bases at V and 4 bases at J, with 7 bases between. Germline CDR1 is GTSNPN and CDR2 is SVGIG (reference sequence). The CDR3 nucleotides are TGTGCCTGGAGTGTACAAGTATACGAGCAGTACTTC. It is translated as CAWSVQVYEQYF. Full variable domain (remainder filled in from reference TRBV30 and TRBJ2-7): SQTIHQWPATLVQPVGSPLSLECTVEGTSNPNLYWYRQAAGRGLQLLFYSVGIGQISSEVPQNLSASRPQDRQFILSSKKLLLSDSGFYLCAWSVQVYEQYFGPGTRLTVT.

The chain uses TRBV5-4 and TRBJ1-2, with D perhaps matching TRBD1 (6 bases). V was shortened by 4 bases and J by 7 bases, with 17 bases between the two germline ends. Germline V gene lookup returns CDR1 SGHNT and CDR2 YYREEE (reference sequence). CDR3 length: 14 residues. The CDR3: CASSRWDTGGGYTF. CDR3 bases: TGTGCCAGCAGCCGGTGGGACACCGGGGGTGGCTACACCTTC.

The chain joins TRBV3-1 (or the pseudogene TRBV3-2) to TRBJ1-2; 7 bases match TRBD1. V lost 6 bases and J lost 2; bases outside the gene matches: 3. In germline, CDR1 is LGHDT, CDR2 YNNKEL (reference sequence). This CDR3 contains 13 residues. DNA of the CDR3: TGTGCCAGCAGTCGGGACAGAAACTATGGCTACACCTTC. This gives the protein CASSRDRNYGYTF.

DNA for the CDR3: TGCGCCAGCAGCCTGGGAACAGGTGCGGGAGGAGATGGCTACACCTTC. Translation gives CASSLGTGAGGDGYTF. The V call is TRBV4-3, the J call TRBJ1-2; tentative D call: TRBD1 (5 bases). The CDR3 is 16 amino acids. Germline V gene lookup returns CDR1 LGHNA and CDR2 YSLEER. V was cut by 4 bases and J by 6 bases, with 21 bases left in between.

This clone was detected only a few times. The rearrangement joins TRBV14 to TRBJ2-5; TRBD2 matches 12 bases. Losses at the gene ends were 1 base for V and 4 bases for J; bases not matched to a gene: 7. Per the germline V gene, CDR1 is SGHDN and CDR2 is FVKESK. CDR3 size: 17 residues. The CDR3 bases are TGTGCCAGCAGCCAAGCGCTCCTAGCGGGAGGGGGAGAGACCCAGTACTTC. It is translated as CASSQALLAGGGETQYF.

The rearrangement links TRBV6-5 to TRBJ1-1, with a possible D match to TRBD1 (5 bases). V lost 4 bases and J 10 bases, leaving 16 bases between the germline ends. Germline CDR1 is MNHEY and CDR2 is SVGAGI. This CDR3 contains 13 residues. CDR3 nucleotides: TGTGCCAGCAGTTCCGCGGGTGGGGGGGGAGCTTTCTTT. Protein: CASSSAGGGGAFF.

The V gene is TRBV5-1, the J gene TRBJ1-1; TRBD1 might be the D (6 bases). Germline V gives CDR1 SGHRS, CDR2 YFSETQ. V was pared by 5 bases and J by 1 base, with 9 bases between. CDR3 length equals 13 residues. The CDR3 here is CASRTGSNTEAFF. CDR3 in DNA: TGCGCCAGCAGAACAGGGTCGAACACTGAAGCTTTCTTT.

DNA of the CDR3: TGTGCCAGCAGTACCAGGGTGAACACTGAAGCTTTCTTT. Translation: CASSTRVNTEAFF. The chain couples TRBV12-3 or TRBV12-4 to TRBJ1-1; TRBD1 is a possible D gene (5 bases). V was shortened by 5 bases and J by 0 bases, with 7 bases between the two germline ends. This CDR3 region has 13 residues.

The rearrangement links TRBV25-1 to TRBJ2-6, with D unclear. The V gene's germline CDR1 is MGHDK and CDR2 SYGVNS. Trimming pared 3 bases from V and 0 bases from J, leaving 6 bases between. CDR3 length: 15 amino acids. This chain's CDR3 is CASSEVNSGANVLTF. Here the CDR3 DNA reads TGTGCCAGCAGTGAGGTGAACTCTGGGGCCAACGTCCTGACTTTC.